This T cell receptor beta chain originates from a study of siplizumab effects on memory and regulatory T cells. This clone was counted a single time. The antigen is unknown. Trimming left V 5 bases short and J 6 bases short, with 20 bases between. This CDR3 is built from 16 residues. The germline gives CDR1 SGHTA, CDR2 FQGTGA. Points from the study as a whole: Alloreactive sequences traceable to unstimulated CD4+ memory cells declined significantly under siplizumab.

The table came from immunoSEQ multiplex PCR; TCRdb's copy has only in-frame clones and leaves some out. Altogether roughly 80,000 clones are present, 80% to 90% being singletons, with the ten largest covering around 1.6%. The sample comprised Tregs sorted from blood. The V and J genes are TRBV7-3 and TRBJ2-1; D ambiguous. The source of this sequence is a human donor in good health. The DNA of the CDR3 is TGTGCCAGCAGCCGCCTCCCTAGTGCGATTGCCAATGAGCAGTTCTTC. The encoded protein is CASSRLPSAIANEQFF.